What follows describes a single T cell receptor (beta chain). The data derive from a study of blood T cell repertoires in COVID-19. On the study more broadly: Acute and convalescent COVID-19 specimens originated in the United States, Italy and Spain.

The method was immunoSEQ multiplex PCR; TCRdb's version includes in-frame clones alone and lacks a portion of them. The table lists about 480,000 clones, about 88% of them singletons. Recruitment covered roughly 22 US areas and drew participants whose ages spanned roughly 18 to 100 years. Assignments of participants to cohorts depended upon their own reported clinical history. The sample was PBMCs or T cells enriched from blood (not recorded which). The receptor comes from a woman aged 60-75 years who had recovered from COVID-19.

CDR3 residues: CASSPSSLGHLGSPLHF. In DNA, the CDR3 is TGTGCCAGCAGTCCCTCATCTCTCGGACACCTTGGTTCACCCCTCCACTTT. The chain employs TRBV27 and TRBJ1-6, with D tentatively TRBD1 (5 bases). This CDR3 is 17 amino acids long. Trimming removed 5 bases from V and 9 bases from J, with 23 bases in between. Germline V lookup: CDR1 MNHEY, CDR2 SMNVEV (reference sequence).